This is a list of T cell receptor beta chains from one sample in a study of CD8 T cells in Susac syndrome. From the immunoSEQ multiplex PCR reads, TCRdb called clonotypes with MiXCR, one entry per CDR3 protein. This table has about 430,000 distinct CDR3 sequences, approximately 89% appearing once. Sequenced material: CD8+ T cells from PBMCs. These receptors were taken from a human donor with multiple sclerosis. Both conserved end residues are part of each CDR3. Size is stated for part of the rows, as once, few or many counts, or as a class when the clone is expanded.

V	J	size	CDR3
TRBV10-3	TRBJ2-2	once	CAIPRLAVNTGELFF
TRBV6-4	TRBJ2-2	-	CASSKLAGNTGELFF
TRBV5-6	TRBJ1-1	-	CASSLVRNTEAFF
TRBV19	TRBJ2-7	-	CASRSGSLYEQYF
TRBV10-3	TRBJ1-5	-	CAISGSGGLDNQPQHF
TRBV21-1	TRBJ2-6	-	CASSKPPARISGANVLTF
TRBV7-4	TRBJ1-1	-	CASSFMATNTEAFF
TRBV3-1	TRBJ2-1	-	CASSGTGWEQFF
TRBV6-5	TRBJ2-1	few	CASSYGASSYNEQFF
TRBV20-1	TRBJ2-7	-	CSARSLSTYEQYF
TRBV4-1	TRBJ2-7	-	CASSHLQGAGYEQYF
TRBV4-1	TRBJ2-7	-	CASSQEDASSYEQYF
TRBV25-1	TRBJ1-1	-	CASSESDGEAEAFF
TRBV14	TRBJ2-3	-	CASSQGGASTDTQYF
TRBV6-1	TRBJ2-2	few	CASSEGGNTGELFF
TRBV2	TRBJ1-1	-	CASSSGESEAFF
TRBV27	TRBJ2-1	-	CASSLSAGLAGGYNEQFF
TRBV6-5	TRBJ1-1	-	CASSYASGDYTEAFF
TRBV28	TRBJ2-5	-	CASSRPGEGRLETQYF
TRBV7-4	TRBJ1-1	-	CASSLGGPLNTEAFF
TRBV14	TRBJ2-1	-	CASSLTPGQGVGDEQFF
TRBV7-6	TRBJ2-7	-	CASSLGLGTVRYEQYF